This T cell receptor beta chain was documented in a study of shared clonotypes between healthy human individuals. Study-level information: Three plates each covered CD4 naive and memory; CD8 naive two, CD8 memory one. Study results and limitations: Among donors, sharing of clonotypes was expected to be affected by sequencing depth. A few donors had 4% to 6.5% of their naive CD4 clonotypes in common.

Worth noting for this clone: The antigen remains undetermined.

Every immunoSEQ plate was one replicate of a subset's evenly spread DNA. Some clones are missing from TCRdb's copy, which holds only in-frame ones; the method was immunoSEQ multiplex PCR. The sample carries roughly 2,000,000 clones, just under 95% recorded once. In germline, CDR1 is MGHRA, CDR2 YSYEKL. CDR3 length: 17 residues. V shed 6 bases and J 4 bases; nucleotides not matched to a gene: 10. It was CD45RO-negative cells, positively selected for CCR7, that made up naive CD8 cells, with terminally differentiated effector memory CD45RA+ cells excluded. The sequence was obtained from a man younger than 35 in good health. Some clones in this sample may be carry-over from other donors' samples. Sequencing input: naive CD8+ T cells from PBMCs. The chain uses TRBV4-1 and TRBJ2-3, with 13 bases lining up with TRBD2. CDR3 nucleotides: TGCGCCAGCAGTCTAACTAGCGGGAGGGCCAGGGCAGATACGCAGTATTTT. Its protein product is CASSLTSGRARADTQYF.